In this sample, the clone carrying this T cell receptor (beta chain) turned up a few times. For the second PCR, which ran for roughly 7 to 11 cycles, a sample-barcoded 5' primer and a J-beta primer mix were used. Each cDNA molecule was tagged by a template-switch adaptor with 12 random nucleotides. TCRdb reprocessed the 5' RACE reads with MiXCR, giving one entry per CDR3 protein. The data contain about 680,000 distinct CDR3 sequences, about half of them seen just once; the ten biggest clones take up 25% to 35%. This entry belongs to a study of blood T cells in healthy people across ages. Study-level background: Through template switching, about one barcoded beta molecule was captured per two T cells, as measured in model experiments.

Every donor provided roughly 9.1 milliliters of peripheral blood. This TCR derives from a woman in her fifties or sixties in good health. The sequenced sample consisted of blood.

The CDR3 DNA sequence: TGCAGTGCTAGGGATGGCTACACCTTC. Residues: CSARDGYTF. V usage is TRBV20-1 and J usage is TRBJ1-2; D uncertain. CDR1 and CDR2 from the germline V gene are DFQATT and SNEGSKA (reference sequence). This CDR3 comprises 9 residues. V lost 3 bases, J lost 6 bases, and 2 bases lay in between.